One and the same sample provided the 7 T cell receptor beta chains below, sequenced in a study of OX40 agonist ivuxolimab in advanced cancers. Measured with immunoSEQ multiplex PCR; TCRdb has only the in-frame clones, and not every one. Here the sample spans roughly 92,000 clones, under 85% being singletons. The specimen was CD4+ or CD8+ T cells sorted from blood, collected in a trial of the OX40 agonist ivuxolimab. These receptors all come from an adult with an advanced solid tumor such as melanoma, head and neck, liver or kidney cancer.

The chain recombines TRBV5-8 with TRBJ2-7; 8 bases line up with TRBD1. The junction had 12 bases not matched to a gene; V was cut back by 5 bases and J by 2 bases. The CDR3 loop spans 16 amino acids. The germline gives CDR1 SGHTS, CDR2 YDEGEE. DNA for the CDR3: TGTGCCAGCAGAAAAGGACAGGGAAAAGGGACCTACGAGCAGTACTTC. Encoded protein: CASRKGQGKGTYEQYF.

The rearrangement joins TRBV7-8 to TRBJ1-2; 10 bases match TRBD1. The CDR3 totals 16 residues. J gave up 0 bases and V 5 bases, and 6 bases lay outside the gene matches. In germline, CDR1 is SGHVS, CDR2 FQNEAQ. In nucleotides, the CDR3 is TGTGCCAGCAGCCGGGGGACAGGGGAAACTAACTATGGCTACACCTTC. Protein sequence: CASSRGTGETNYGYTF.

The rearrangement uses TRBV4-3 and TRBJ1-4; 7 bases match TRBD1. The ends lost 1 base at V and 2 bases at J; junction bases unmatched: 4. The CDR3 runs to 16 residues. CDR1 and CDR2 from the germline V gene are LGHNA and YSLEER. CDR3 loop: CASSQGDRATNEKLFF. The CDR3, as DNA: TGCGCCAGCAGCCAAGGAGACAGGGCGACTAATGAAAAACTGTTTTTT.

J is TRBJ1-5 and V is TRBV15; the D gene is possibly TRBD1 (6 bases). The germline gives CDR1 LNHNV, CDR2 YYDKDF (reference sequence). The CDR3 spans 13 residues. V was shortened by 3 bases and J by 7 bases, with 10 bases between the two germline ends. The CDR3 DNA is TGTGCCACCAGCAGGGACAGCAGGCAGCCCCAGCATTTT. It yields the protein CATSRDSRQPQHF. Variable domain in full (rest from reference TRBV15 and TRBJ1-5): DAMVIQNPRYQVTQFGKPVTLSCSQTLNHNVMYWYQQKSSQAPKLLFHYYDKDFNNEADTPDNFQSRRPNTSFCFLDIRSPGLGDTAMYLCATSRDSRQPQHFGDGTRLSIL.

V is TRBV7-9 and J is TRBJ2-5, with D perhaps TRBD2 (6 bases). Germline V gene sequence: CDR1 SEHNR, CDR2 FQNEAQ (reference sequence). The length of the CDR3 is 13 residues. V dropped 8 bases and J dropped 2 bases, with 12 bases sitting between them. CDR3 sequence (DNA): TGTGCCAGCGGAGCGGGCACTCAAGAGACCCAGTACTTC. Amino acid sequence: CASGAGTQETQYF.

To note about this clone: Its ends do not fully match the called genes, so a read error is possible. The chain is built from TRBV6-1 and TRBJ1-2, with TRBD1 as a possible D gene (6 bases). The CDR3 extends over 12 amino acids. Germline-derived CDR1 and CDR2 are MNHNS and SASEGT. The CDR3 sequence is CASSETGYGHTF. DNA for the CDR3: TGTGCCAGCAGTGAGACAGGCTATGGCCACACCTTC.

This chain links TRBV28 with TRBJ1-3; no clear D gene. The CDR3 loop spans 16 amino acids. With 5 bases removed from V and 7 bases from J, the gap between germline ends came to 21 bases. Looked up from germline, CDR1 is MDHEN and CDR2 is SYDVKM. The CDR3 nucleotides are TGTGCCAGCAGTCGATCAGGATTTTCTCTGGAGAACACCATATATTTT. Translated: CASSRSGFSLENTIYF.